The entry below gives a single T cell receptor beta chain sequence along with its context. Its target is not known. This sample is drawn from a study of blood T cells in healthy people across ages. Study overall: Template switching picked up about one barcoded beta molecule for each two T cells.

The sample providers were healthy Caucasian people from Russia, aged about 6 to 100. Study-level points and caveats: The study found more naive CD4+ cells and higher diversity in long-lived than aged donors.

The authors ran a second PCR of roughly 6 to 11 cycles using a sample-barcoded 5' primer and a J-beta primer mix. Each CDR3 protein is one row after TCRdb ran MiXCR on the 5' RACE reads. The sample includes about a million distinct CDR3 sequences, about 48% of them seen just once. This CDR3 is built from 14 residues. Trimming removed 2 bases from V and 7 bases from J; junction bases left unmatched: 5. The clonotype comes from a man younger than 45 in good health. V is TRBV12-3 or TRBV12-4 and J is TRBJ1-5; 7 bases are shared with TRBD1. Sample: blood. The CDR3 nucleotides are TGTGCCAGCAGTTTAAAGGGGGCCCAACAGCCCCAGCATTTT. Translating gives CASSLKGAQQPQHF.